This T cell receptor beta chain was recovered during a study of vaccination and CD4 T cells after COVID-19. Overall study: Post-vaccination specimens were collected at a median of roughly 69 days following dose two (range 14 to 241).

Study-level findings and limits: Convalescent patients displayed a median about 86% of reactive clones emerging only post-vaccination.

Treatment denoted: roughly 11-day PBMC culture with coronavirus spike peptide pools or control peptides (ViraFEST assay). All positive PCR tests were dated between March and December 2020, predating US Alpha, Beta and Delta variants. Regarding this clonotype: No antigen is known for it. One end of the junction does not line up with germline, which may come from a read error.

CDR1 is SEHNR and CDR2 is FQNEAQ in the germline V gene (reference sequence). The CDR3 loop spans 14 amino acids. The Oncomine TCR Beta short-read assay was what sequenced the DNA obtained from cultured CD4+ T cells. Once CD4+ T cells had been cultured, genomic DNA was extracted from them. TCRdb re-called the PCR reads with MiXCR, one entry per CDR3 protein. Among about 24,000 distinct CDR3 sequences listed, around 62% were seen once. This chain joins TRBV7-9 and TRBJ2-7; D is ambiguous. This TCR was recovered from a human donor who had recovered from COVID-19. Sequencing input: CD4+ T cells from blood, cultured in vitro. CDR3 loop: CASSLDPESYEQYF. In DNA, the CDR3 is TGCGCCAGCAGCTTGGATCCGGAATCCTACGAGCAGTACTTC. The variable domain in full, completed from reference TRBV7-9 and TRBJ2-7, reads DTGVSQNPRHKITKRGQNVTFRCDPISEHNRLYWYRQTLGQGPEFLTYFQNEAQLEKSRLLSDRFSAERPKGSFSTLEIQRTEQGDSAMYLCASSLDPESYEQYFGPGTRLTVT.